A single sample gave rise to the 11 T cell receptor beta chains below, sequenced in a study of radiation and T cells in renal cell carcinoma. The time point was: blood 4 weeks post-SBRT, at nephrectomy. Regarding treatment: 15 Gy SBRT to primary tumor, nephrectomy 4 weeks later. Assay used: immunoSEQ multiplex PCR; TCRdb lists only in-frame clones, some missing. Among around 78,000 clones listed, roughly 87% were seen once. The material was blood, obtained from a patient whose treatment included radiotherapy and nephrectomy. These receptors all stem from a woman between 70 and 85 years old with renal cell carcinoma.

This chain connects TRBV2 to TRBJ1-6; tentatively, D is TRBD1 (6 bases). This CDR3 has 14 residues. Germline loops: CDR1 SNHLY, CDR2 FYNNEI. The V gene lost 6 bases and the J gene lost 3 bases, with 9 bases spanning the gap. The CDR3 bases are TGTGCCAGCAGGACAGGCCTCTATAATTCACCCCTCCACTTT. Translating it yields CASRTGLYNSPLHF.

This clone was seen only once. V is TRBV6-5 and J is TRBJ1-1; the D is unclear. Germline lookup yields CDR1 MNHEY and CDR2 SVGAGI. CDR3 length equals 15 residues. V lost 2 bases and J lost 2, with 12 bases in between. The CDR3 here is CASSYRPGVNTEAFF. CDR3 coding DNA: TGTGCCAGCAGTTACCGCCCGGGAGTTAACACTGAAGCTTTCTTT.

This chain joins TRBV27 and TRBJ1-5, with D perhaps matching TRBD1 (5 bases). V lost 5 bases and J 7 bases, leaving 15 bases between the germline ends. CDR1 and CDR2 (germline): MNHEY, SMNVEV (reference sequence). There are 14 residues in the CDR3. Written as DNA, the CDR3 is TGTGCCAGCAGTCCCCGGGACCGCCGCCAGCCCCAGCATTTT. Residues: CASSPRDRRQPQHF.

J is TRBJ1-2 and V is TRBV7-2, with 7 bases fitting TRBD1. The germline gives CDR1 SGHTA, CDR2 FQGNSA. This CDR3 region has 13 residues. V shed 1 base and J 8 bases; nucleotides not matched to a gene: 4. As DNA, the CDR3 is TGTGCCAGCAGCTTAGTACAGGGGAGAGGCTACACCTTC. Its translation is CASSLVQGRGYTF.

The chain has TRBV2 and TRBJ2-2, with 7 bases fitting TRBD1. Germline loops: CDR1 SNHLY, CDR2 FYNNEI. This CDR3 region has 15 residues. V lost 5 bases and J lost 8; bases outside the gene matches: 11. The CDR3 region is CASSRDSRYGGELFF. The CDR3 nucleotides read TGTGCCAGCAGTCGGGACAGCCGTTATGGGGGGGAGCTGTTTTTT.

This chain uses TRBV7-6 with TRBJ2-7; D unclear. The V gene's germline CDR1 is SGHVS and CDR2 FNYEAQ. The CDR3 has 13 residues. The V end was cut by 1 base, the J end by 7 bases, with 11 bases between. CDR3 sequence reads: CASSLVGGVEQYF. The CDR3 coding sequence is TGTGCCAGCAGCTTAGTCGGTGGGGTGGAGCAGTACTTC. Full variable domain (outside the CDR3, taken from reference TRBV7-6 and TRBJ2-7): GAGVSQSPRYKVTKRGQDVALRCDPISGHVSLYWYRQALGQGPEFLTYFNYEAQQDKSGLPNDRFSAERPEGSISTLTIQRTEQRDSAMYRCASSLVGGVEQYFGPGTRLTVT.

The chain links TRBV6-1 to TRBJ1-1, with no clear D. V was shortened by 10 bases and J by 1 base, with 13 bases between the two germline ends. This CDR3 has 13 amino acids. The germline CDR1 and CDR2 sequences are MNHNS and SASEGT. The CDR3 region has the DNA TGTGCCACCTATAGGGTTGCGAACACTGAAGCTTTCTTT. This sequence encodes CATYRVANTEAFF.

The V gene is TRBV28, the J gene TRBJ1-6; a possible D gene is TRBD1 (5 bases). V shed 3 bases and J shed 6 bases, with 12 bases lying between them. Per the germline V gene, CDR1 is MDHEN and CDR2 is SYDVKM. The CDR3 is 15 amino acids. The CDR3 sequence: CASSFGAGTNSPLHF. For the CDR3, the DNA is TGTGCCAGCAGTTTCGGCGCAGGGACTAATTCACCCCTCCACTTT.

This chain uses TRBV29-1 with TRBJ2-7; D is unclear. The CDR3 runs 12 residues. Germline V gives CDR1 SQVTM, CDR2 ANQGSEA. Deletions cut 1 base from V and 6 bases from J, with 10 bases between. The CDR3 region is CSVEARPAEQYF. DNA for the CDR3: TGCAGCGTTGAAGCCCGTCCAGCCGAGCAGTACTTC.

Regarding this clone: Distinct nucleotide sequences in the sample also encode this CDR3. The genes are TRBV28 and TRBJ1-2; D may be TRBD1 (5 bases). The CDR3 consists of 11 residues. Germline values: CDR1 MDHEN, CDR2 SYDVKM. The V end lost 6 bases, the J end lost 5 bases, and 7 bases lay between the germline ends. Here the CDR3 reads CASRGDYGYTF. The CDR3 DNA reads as TGTGCCAGCAGGGGGGATTATGGCTACACCTTC.

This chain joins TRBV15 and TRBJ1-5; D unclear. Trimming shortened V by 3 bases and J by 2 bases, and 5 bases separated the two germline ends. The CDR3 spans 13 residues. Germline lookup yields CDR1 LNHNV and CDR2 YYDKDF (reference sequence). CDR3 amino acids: CATSRKGNQPQHF. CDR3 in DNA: TGTGCCACCAGCAGGAAAGGCAATCAGCCCCAGCATTTT.